This T cell receptor (beta chain) was obtained from a study of T cell responses to AZD1222 COVID-19 vaccine. Study conclusions and caveats: The study identified only 6 or 7 AZD1222 recipients as seropositive at baseline. White British people made up most donors, females outnumbered males, and clonal diversity was possibly underestimated.

TCRdb keeps only in-frame clones here, not all; method: immunoSEQ multiplex PCR. The sample records tens of thousands of clones, approximately 90% being singletons. Between the trimmed V and J ends, which lost 0 bases and 6 bases, there was a span of 15 bases. The CDR3 length is 15 residues. CDR1 is MNHNS and CDR2 is SASEGT in the germline V gene. Comment on this clone: Its antigen is not identified.

The specimen comprised peripheral blood, sampled on day 0 of AZD1222 vaccination. The genes are TRBV6-1 and TRBJ2-7, with D possibly matching TRBD2 (5 bases). The sequence came from an adult in good health. The CDR3 loop is CASSEARSGWGEQYF. CDR3 DNA: TGTGCCAGCAGTGAAGCGCGGTCGGGGTGGGGCGAGCAGTACTTC.